This record concerns one TCR beta chain sequence. Per the original methods: The authors estimated nucleated cell counts from reference gene primer amplification. Assay: immunoSEQ multiplex PCR; the TCRdb copy retains only in-frame clones and omits some. V and J calls plus clone size are reproduced from that table; the DNA served to infer D and trimming. The table shows around 80,000 clones, with less than 85% occurring only once. The source of the sample is a study of blood T cell repertoires in COVID-19. V was pared by 3 bases and J by 4 bases, with 6 bases between. The CDR3 covers 13 residues. The germline CDR1 and CDR2 sequences are LNHDA and SQIVND (reference sequence).

Sequencing input: peripheral blood. This chain links TRBV19 with TRBJ1-4; D not certain. The sequence was obtained from a human donor in a cohort sampled during active COVID-19. CDR3 sequence: CASSMSGNEKLFF. DNA for the CDR3: TGTGCCAGTAGTATGTCGGGTAATGAAAAACTGTTTTTT.